These 8 T cell receptor beta chains share one sample of origin, sequenced in a study of PD-L1 blockade in urothelial cancer (dated by TCRdb to the late 2010s). The library was generated by the immunoSEQ multiplex PCR assay. TCRdb's version of the immuneACCESS table is confined to in-frame rearrangements and falls short of the full clone set. An unresolved V gene accounts for under half of the shortfall where checked; the remainder is of unknown origin. This sample holds 37,000 or so clones; 84% were observed only once. 15% to 19% of the sample goes to the ten largest clones. The sample's time point label is to be understood as: pretreatment peripheral blood. Material: PBMCs, obtained around atezolizumab (anti-PD-L1) treatment. Receptors were obtained from a man in his sixties with urothelial cancer.

This clone was counted only a few times. The chain is built from TRBV10-1 and TRBJ2-3; D may be TRBD1 (5 bases). V was shortened by 5 bases and J by 2 bases, with 11 bases between the two germline ends. Germline V gene sequence: CDR1 WNHNN, CDR2 SYGVQD (reference sequence). The CDR3 runs 14 residues. The CDR3, as DNA: TGCGCCAGCAGTACTGACAGAGACACAGATACGCAGTATTTT. Translating it yields CASSTDRDTDTQYF.

The rearrangement links TRBV2 to TRBJ2-7; D not certain. V was pared by 7 bases and J by 6 bases, with 16 bases between. CDR3 length: 13 residues. Germline assignment: CDR1 SNHLY and CDR2 FYNNEI. The CDR3: CASIQDSRLEQYF. CDR3 nucleotide sequence: TGTGCCAGCATTCAGGATTCTCGGCTCGAGCAGTACTTC. Full variable domain (rest looked up from reference TRBV2 and TRBJ2-7): EPEVTQTPSHQVTQMGQEVILRCVPISNHLYFYWYRQILGQKVEFLVSFYNNEISEKSEIFDDQFSVERPDGSNFTLKIRSTKLEDSAMYFCASIQDSRLEQYFGPGTRLTVT.

The chain is built from TRBV30 and TRBJ1-4; D unclear. The CDR3 has 11 amino acids. The V end lost 3 bases, the J end lost 8 bases, and 7 bases lay between the germline ends. Germline CDR1 GTSNPN, CDR2 SVGIG (reference sequence). The CDR3: CAWRTREKLFF. The CDR3 DNA is TGTGCCTGGAGGACGCGGGAAAAACTGTTTTTT. Combining the CDR3 with reference TRBV30 and TRBJ1-4 gives the whole variable domain SQTIHQWPATLVQPVGSPLSLECTVEGTSNPNLYWYRQAAGRGLQLLFYSVGIGQISSEVPQNLSASRPQDRQFILSSKKLLLSDSGFYLCAWRTREKLFFGSGTQLSVL.

This chain connects TRBV5-1 to TRBJ2-1; 13 bases are a match to TRBD2. From germline, CDR1 is SGHRS and CDR2 YFSETQ. The V segment lost 4 bases and the J segment 2 bases; nucleotides outside the gene matches: 3. This CDR3 comprises 16 residues. CDR3 nucleotide sequence: TGCGCCAGCAGCATCGGACTAGCGGGAGCCTACAATGAGCAGTTCTTC. As protein: CASSIGLAGAYNEQFF.

V and J are TRBV5-1 and TRBJ2-3; tentative D call: TRBD2 (6 bases). Trimming took 7 bases from V and 1 from J, leaving 13 bases between them. CDR3 length: 14 amino acids. Germline CDR1 is SGHRS and CDR2 is YFSETQ. CDR3 sequence reads: CASFAGSGTDTQYF. The CDR3 nucleotides are TGCGCCAGCTTTGCGGGGAGCGGCACAGATACGCAGTATTTT.

V gene TRBV5-4 combines with J gene TRBJ1-2; the D gene is possibly TRBD1 (6 bases). The CDR3 runs 15 residues. CDR1 SGHNT and CDR2 YYREEE come from the germline V gene (reference sequence). The germline V and J ends were trimmed by 0 bases and 4 bases, with 13 bases remaining between them. This CDR3 reads CASSLDPEDSYGYTF. The CDR3 DNA sequence: TGTGCCAGCAGCTTGGATCCTGAGGACAGCTATGGCTACACCTTC. Combining the CDR3 with reference TRBV5-4 and TRBJ1-2 gives the whole variable domain ETGVTQSPTHLIKTRGQQVTLRCSSQSGHNTVSWYQQALGQGPQFIFQYYREEENGRGNFPPRFSGLQFPNYSSELNVNALELDDSALYLCASSLDPEDSYGYTFGSGTRLTVV.

The chain carries TRBV9 and TRBJ1-2; the D is unclear. The CDR3 runs 16 residues. Per germline, CDR1 SGDLS and CDR2 YYNGEE. Trimming took off 3 bases at V and 8 bases at J, with 23 bases between the two ends. The CDR3 loop is CASSADASGWSYGYTF. CDR3 in DNA: TGTGCCAGCAGCGCGGATGCCTCGGGGTGGTCATACGGCTACACCTTC.

The chain employs TRBV27 and TRBJ2-3; 9 bases agree with TRBD2. The V gene's germline CDR1 is MNHEY and CDR2 SMNVEV (reference sequence). V lost 8 bases and J lost 9; bases outside the gene matches: 6. This CDR3 comprises 12 residues. The CDR3 reads CASLRAGGTQYF. CDR3 sequence (DNA): TGTGCCAGCTTGCGAGCGGGAGGCACGCAGTATTTT.